This T cell receptor beta chain was captured in a study of shared clonotypes between healthy human individuals. The donors were all Caucasian adults (living in Nashville, Tennessee). The test was conducted at deep level. The team ran DNA from unsorted PBMCs on ten immunoSEQ deep assay plates for sequencing. The method was immunoSEQ multiplex PCR; TCRdb's version includes in-frame clones alone and lacks a portion of them. This table holds a few hundred thousand clones, around 80% found once. The CDR3 runs 14 residues. Germline loops: CDR1 LGHNA, CDR2 YNFKEQ. Trimming took off 3 bases at V and 0 bases at J, with 6 bases between the two ends.

The chain is built from TRBV4-2 and TRBJ2-1; D gene unclear. The sequence derives from a woman aged 40 to 55 in good health. Some clones in this sample may be carry-over from other donors' samples. Source material: PBMCs. The CDR3 coding sequence is TGTGCCAGCAGCCACGCGGCCTCCTACAATGAGCAGTTCTTC. This sequence encodes CASSHAASYNEQFF.